This T cell receptor beta chain derives from a study of T cell clonality in common variable immunodeficiency. General study results and limits: What drives increased CVID clonality needs T cell subpopulation sequencing. CVID patient heterogeneity limited repertoire-clinical complication correlations. Common variable immunodeficiency TCR beta sequences reportedly had fewer deletions and N-nucleotide insertions. CVID subjects shared fewer TCRbeta clones than healthy controls did.

Trimming removed 3 bases at V and 1 base at J, with 13 bases between. From germline, CDR1 is GTSNPN and CDR2 SVGIG (reference sequence). This CDR3 has 14 amino acids. As for this clone: Its target is not known. The missing CDR3 end, 3 residues past where the read stops, is filled in from the germline J gene.

The table came from immunoSEQ multiplex PCR; TCRdb's copy has only in-frame clones and leaves some out. Singletons are absent from the sample, which has 30,000 to 40,000 clones. The CVID group had under 16 females and fewer than 35 males, mean age roughly 39. The receptor was isolated from a human donor with common variable immunodeficiency. The rearrangement uses TRBV30 and TRBJ2-7, with D possibly matching TRBD1 (6 bases). The sample was peripheral blood mononuclear cells. CDR3 DNA, as far as it was read: TGTGCCTGGAGGGGACACTGGGCATCCTACGAG. This translates into CAWRGHWASYE. The entire CDR3 sequence reads CAWRGHWASYEQYF.